One sample yielded the 11 T cell receptor beta chains listed below, sequenced in a study of shared clonotypes between healthy human individuals. The repertoire was sequenced with immunoSEQ multiplex PCR; TCRdb's copy has only in-frame clones and lacks some. Among approximately 1.5 million clones listed, about 98% were seen once. The sample taken for sequencing was naive CD4+ T cells sorted from blood. Subset described: CD45RA+ positively selected. The receptors originated from a man aged 30 to 39 in good health.

In the case of this clone: Within the sample, other DNA sequences also encode this same CDR3. The chain combines TRBV7-6 with TRBJ2-5; D is ambiguous. The germline CDR1 and CDR2 sequences are SGHVS and FNYEAQ. This CDR3 region has 12 residues. V was trimmed by 0 bases and J by 5 bases, leaving 4 bases between them. CDR3 amino acids: CASSLAGETQYF. The CDR3 DNA reads as TGTGCCAGCAGCTTAGCAGGCGAGACCCAGTACTTC.

The chain uses TRBV7-3 and TRBJ2-1; TRBD1 is a possible D gene (6 bases). Trimming took off 5 bases at V and 8 bases at J, with 16 bases between the two ends. The CDR3 runs 14 residues. CDR1 is SGHTA, CDR2 FQGTGA, per germline. CDR3 sequence reads: CASSRPGVNDEQFF. The DNA for the CDR3 is TGTGCCAGCAGCCGGCCAGGGGTTAACGATGAGCAGTTCTTC.

This clone has a single count. The chain recombines TRBV5-1 with TRBJ1-4; D gene unclear. This CDR3 spans 13 amino acids. Germline V gene lookup returns CDR1 SGHRS and CDR2 YFSETQ. V lost 4 bases to trimming and J lost 7 bases, with 11 bases between them. The CDR3 sequence is CASSQTPREKLFF. The CDR3 DNA sequence: TGCGCCAGCAGCCAGACCCCGCGTGAAAAACTGTTTTTT.

Here the CDR3 DNA reads TGCGCCAGCAGCCGAACTGACAGGGTTAGCAATCAGCCCCAGCATTTT. Amino acids: CASSRTDRVSNQPQHF. This chain uses TRBV4-1 with TRBJ1-5; 7 bases line up with TRBD1. This CDR3 comprises 16 residues. Germline lookup yields CDR1 MGHRA and CDR2 YSYEKL. Trimming removed 4 bases from V and 0 bases from J; junction bases left unmatched: 6.

The V gene is TRBV5-1, the J gene TRBJ2-7; 12 bases fit TRBD2. Germline V gene data show CDR1 as SGHRS and CDR2 as YFSETQ. Germline trimming cut 5 bases from V and 2 bases from J; bases unmatched to any gene: 8. The CDR3 length is 16 residues. The CDR3 DNA reads as TGCGCCAGCAGTGAGGGGACTAGCGGGCAGGCCTACGAGCAGTACTTC. Its protein product is CASSEGTSGQAYEQYF.

The J gene is TRBJ2-6, the V gene TRBV15; 9 bases fit TRBD1. J gave up 1 base and V 3 bases, and 1 base lay outside the gene matches. The CDR3 extends over 16 amino acids. In germline, CDR1 is LNHNV, CDR2 YYDKDF (reference sequence). The CDR3 DNA reads TGTGCCACCAGCAGGGGGACAGGGTCTGGGGCCAACGTCCTGACTTTC. Translated: CATSRGTGSGANVLTF.

The chain carries TRBV7-9 and TRBJ2-7; D ambiguous. The V end lost 1 base, the J end lost 1 base, and 8 bases lay between the germline ends. Germline values: CDR1 SEHNR, CDR2 FQNEAQ (reference sequence). The CDR3 loop spans 14 amino acids. This CDR3 reads CASSLEFGSYEQYF. The DNA of the CDR3 is TGTGCCAGCAGCTTAGAATTCGGGTCCTACGAGCAGTACTTC.

DNA of the CDR3: TGTGCCAGCAGTGTCAGCTCTGGAAACACCATATATTTT. This sequence encodes CASSVSSGNTIYF. This chain joins TRBV6-1 and TRBJ1-3; D uncertain. The CDR3 length is 13 residues. With 4 bases removed from V and 0 bases from J, the gap between germline ends came to 4 bases. Germline CDR1 MNHNS, CDR2 SASEGT.

The J gene is TRBJ2-7, the V gene TRBV5-5, with D maybe TRBD2 (6 bases). The CDR3 totals 15 residues. Germline-derived CDR1 and CDR2 are SGHKS and YYEKEE (reference sequence). With 2 bases removed from V and 6 bases from J, the gap between germline ends came to 18 bases. CDR3 loop: CASSFSVAGLSEQYF. CDR3 bases: TGTGCCAGCAGCTTTTCCGTCGCGGGACTGAGCGAGCAGTACTTC.

The V call is TRBV6-6, the J call TRBJ1-2; TRBD1 is a possible D gene (5 bases). Germline V gene lookup returns CDR1 MNHNY and CDR2 SVGAGI (reference sequence). The CDR3 is made up of 15 amino acids. V lost 8 bases and J 3 bases, leaving 19 bases between the germline ends. The CDR3 here is CASERAGGTHYGYTF. In DNA, the CDR3 is TGTGCCAGCGAGAGGGCCGGGGGAACACACTATGGCTACACCTTC.

V gene TRBV5-1 combines with J gene TRBJ2-2; the match to TRBD1 covers 7 bases. This CDR3 has 15 residues. Germline V CDR1 and CDR2: SGHRS, YFSETQ. V lost 4 bases to trimming and J lost 0 bases; unmatched junction nucleotides: 3. Written as DNA, the CDR3 is TGCGCCAGCAGCACGGGACAGACGAACACCGGGGAGCTGTTTTTT. Amino acid sequence: CASSTGQTNTGELFF. Full variable domain (remainder filled in from reference TRBV5-1 and TRBJ2-2): KAGVTQTPRYLIKTRGQQVTLSCSPISGHRSVSWYQQTPGQGLQFLFEYFSETQRNKGNFPGRFSGRQFSNSRSEMNVSTLELGDSALYLCASSTGQTNTGELFFGEGSRLTVL.